This T cell receptor (beta chain) was recovered during a study of long-term antiretroviral therapy in people with HIV. It was version v3.0 of the immunoSEQ assay that was run at survey level. Sequencing was performed with immunoSEQ multiplex PCR; in TCRdb, only in-frame clones are kept and a portion is missing. This sample yields 42,000 or so clones, of which approximately 87% are seen a single time; 4% belongs to the top ten. This CDR3 region has 15 residues. The V segment lost 6 bases and the J segment 6 bases; nucleotides outside the gene matches: 11. Germline lookup yields CDR1 MNHNS and CDR2 SASEGT. Concerning this clone: Its cognate antigen is unknown.

The study's findings and limits: Drawn between the mid-2000s and the late 2010s, the blood was possibly obtained under older ART regimens.

Here the sequenced sample was unsorted PBMCs, taken 1.2 years after starting antiretroviral therapy. This TCR was sampled from a woman aged 45-59 years with HIV. The rearrangement joins TRBV6-1 to TRBJ2-7, with 10 bases matching TRBD1. The CDR3 spells CASSLSGTGDPEQYF. In nucleotides, the CDR3 is TGTGCCAGCAGCCTCTCCGGGACAGGGGACCCCGAGCAGTACTTC.